The rows below give T cell receptor beta chains drawn from one sample of a study of cytomegalovirus exposure and HLA in healthy donors. The table came from immunoSEQ multiplex PCR; TCRdb's copy has only in-frame clones and leaves some out. The repertoire consists of 140,000 to 150,000 clones, with around a tenth occurring once and the leading ten covering approximately 1.9%. Sequencing was performed on PBMCs. These receptors were collected from a man in his forties or fifties in good health and CMV-seronegative. CDR3s include the opening cysteine and the closing phenylalanine or tryptophan. D genes are given only for firm matches. The size field is filled for only some rows; it gives once, few, many or a size class.

clone size: few
CDR3 length: 18
V gene: TRBV30
D gene: TRBD1
J gene: TRBJ1-4
CDR3 DNA: TGTGCCTTACGCTCCGGGACAGGGGGGTTTTCAACTAATGAAAAACTGTTTTTT
CDR3 protein: CALRSGTGGFSTNEKLFF

clone size: few
CDR3 length: 15
V gene: TRBV2
D gene: .
J gene: TRBJ2-7
CDR3 DNA: TGTGCCAGCAGTGATGACACCGGGAACTCCTACGAGCAGTACTTC
CDR3 protein: CASSDDTGNSYEQYF

clone size: few
CDR3 length: 18
V gene: TRBV2
D gene: TRBD1
J gene: TRBJ2-6
CDR3 DNA: TGTGCCAGCAGCCCACGACAGGGAATAGGTGATGGGGCCAACGTCCTGACTTTC
CDR3 protein: CASSPRQGIGDGANVLTF

clone size: few
CDR3 length: 12
V gene: TRBV29-1
D gene: TRBD1
J gene: TRBJ1-1
CDR3 DNA: TGCAGCGTCGGACAGGGCGGCACTGAAGCTTTCTTT
CDR3 protein: CSVGQGGTEAFF

clone size: .
CDR3 length: 15
V gene: TRBV19
D gene: .
J gene: TRBJ2-3
CDR3 DNA: TGTGCCAGTAGAGAACCGAGCGGGAGCACAGATACGCAGTATTTT
CDR3 protein: CASREPSGSTDTQYF

clone size: .
CDR3 length: 12
V gene: TRBV18
D gene: .
J gene: TRBJ1-5
CDR3 DNA: TGTGCCAGCTCACCGACAAGTCAGCCCCAGCATTTT
CDR3 protein: CASSPTSQPQHF

clone size: few
CDR3 length: 15
V gene: TRBV19
D gene: .
J gene: TRBJ1-2
CDR3 DNA: TGTGCCAGTAGTATGGGAGTTTCGGGGGTTGATGGCTACACCTTC
CDR3 protein: CASSMGVSGVDGYTF

clone size: few
CDR3 length: 13
V gene: TRBV6-6
D gene: TRBD1
J gene: TRBJ1-1
CDR3 DNA: TGTGCCAGCAGCTACAGGGGAATAACTGAAGCTTTCTTT
CDR3 protein: CASSYRGITEAFF

clone size: .
CDR3 length: 14
V gene: TRBV6-6
D gene: TRBD1
J gene: TRBJ2-2
CDR3 DNA: TGTGCCAGCAGGATGGACAGGGCTGACGGGGAGCTGTTTTTT
CDR3 protein: CASRMDRADGELFF

clone size: .
CDR3 length: 13
V gene: TRBV10-3
D gene: TRBD2
J gene: TRBJ2-1
CDR3 DNA: TGTGCCATACTAGCGGGAGCTGGCAATGAGCAGTTCTTC
CDR3 protein: CAILAGAGNEQFF

clone size: .
CDR3 length: 13
V gene: TRBV5-4
D gene: .
J gene: TRBJ2-7
CDR3 DNA: TGTGCCAGCAGCTTACGTGAGGACTATGGGCAGTACTTC
CDR3 protein: CASSLREDYGQYF

clone size: .
CDR3 length: 15
V gene: TRBV28
D gene: .
J gene: TRBJ2-5
CDR3 DNA: TGTGCCAGCAGCATTCCTAGCGGAGGGGGAGAGACCCAGTACTTC
CDR3 protein: CASSIPSGGGETQYF

clone size: few
CDR3 length: 15
V gene: TRBV6-4
D gene: TRBD1
J gene: TRBJ2-3
CDR3 DNA: TGTGCCAGCAGTGACGGACAGGGGGGCACAGATACGCAGTATTTT
CDR3 protein: CASSDGQGGTDTQYF

clone size: .
CDR3 length: 15
V gene: TRBV6-5
D gene: TRBD1
J gene: TRBJ2-2
CDR3 DNA: TGTGCCAGCAGGGGAGACAGGGGAAACACCGGGGAGCTGTTTTTT
CDR3 protein: CASRGDRGNTGELFF

clone size: .
CDR3 length: 12
V gene: TRBV18
D gene: .
J gene: TRBJ2-7
CDR3 DNA: TGTGCCAGCTCAGTACAGGGTTACGAGCAGTACTTC
CDR3 protein: CASSVQGYEQYF

clone size: few
CDR3 length: 14
V gene: TRBV5-1
D gene: TRBD1
J gene: TRBJ1-4
CDR3 DNA: TGCGCCAGCAGCCAACAGGGGGCTTCTGAAAAACTGTTTTTT
CDR3 protein: CASSQQGASEKLFF

clone size: .
CDR3 length: 17
V gene: TRBV15
D gene: TRBD1
J gene: TRBJ2-5
CDR3 DNA: TGTGCCACCAGCAGAGATAGGAGACAGGGGGCAAAAGAGACCCAGTACTTC
CDR3 protein: CATSRDRRQGAKETQYF

clone size: few
CDR3 length: 13
V gene: TRBV30
D gene: .
J gene: TRBJ1-5
CDR3 DNA: TGTGCCTGGAGTGTAGGGGGATATCAGCCCCAGCATTTT
CDR3 protein: CAWSVGGYQPQHF

clone size: few
CDR3 length: 15
V gene: TRBV5-1
D gene: TRBD2
J gene: TRBJ2-7
CDR3 DNA: TGCGCCAGCAGCTTGGAGGGGACTAGCGGCTACGAGCAGTACTTC
CDR3 protein: CASSLEGTSGYEQYF

clone size: few
CDR3 length: 15
V gene: TRBV25-1
D gene: TRBD2
J gene: TRBJ2-1
CDR3 DNA: TGTGCCAGCACCGGTGGGGAGGGCACCTACAATGAGCAGTTCTTC
CDR3 protein: CASTGGEGTYNEQFF

clone size: .
CDR3 length: 14
V gene: TRBV19
D gene: .
J gene: TRBJ2-1
CDR3 DNA: TGTGCCAGCAGTGAGGGGGGGCGGGTCCATGAGCAGTTCTTC
CDR3 protein: CASSEGGRVHEQFF

clone size: few
CDR3 length: 13
V gene: TRBV29-1
D gene: TRBD1
J gene: TRBJ1-2
CDR3 DNA: TGCAGCGTTGAGAAAGGGGGCGGGAAGGGCTACACCTTC
CDR3 protein: CSVEKGGGKGYTF

clone size: .
CDR3 length: 18
V gene: TRBV25-1
D gene: TRBD1
J gene: TRBJ1-4
CDR3 DNA: TGTGCCAGCAGTGAACGGGACAGTAAATTCTCGGCTAATGAAAAACTGTTTTTT
CDR3 protein: CASSERDSKFSANEKLFF

clone size: .
CDR3 length: 15
V gene: TRBV6-5
D gene: .
J gene: TRBJ2-6
CDR3 DNA: TGTGCCAGCAGCCCACAGGTCTCTGGGGCCAACGTCCTGACTTTC
CDR3 protein: CASSPQVSGANVLTF

clone size: few
CDR3 length: 16
V gene: TRBV28
D gene: TRBD2
J gene: TRBJ2-7
CDR3 DNA: TGTGCCAGCAGTTTGCCCTCTAGCGGGGGAGTCTACGAGCAGTACTTC
CDR3 protein: CASSLPSSGGVYEQYF

clone size: few
CDR3 length: 14
V gene: TRBV5-6
D gene: TRBD1
J gene: TRBJ1-1
CDR3 DNA: TGTGCCAGCAGCCCGCAGACAGGGAGTGGACAAGCTTTCTTT
CDR3 protein: CASSPQTGSGQAFF

clone size: few
CDR3 length: 13
V gene: TRBV9
D gene: .
J gene: TRBJ1-2
CDR3 DNA: TGTGCCAGCAGCGTCGACAGTAACTATGGCTACACCTTC
CDR3 protein: CASSVDSNYGYTF

clone size: .
CDR3 length: 16
V gene: TRBV5-6
D gene: .
J gene: TRBJ1-4
CDR3 DNA: TGTGCCAGCAGCTTGGGGCCCGGGGTGATTAATGAAAAACTGTTTTTT
CDR3 protein: CASSLGPGVINEKLFF

clone size: few
CDR3 length: 14
V gene: TRBV5-1
D gene: .
J gene: TRBJ2-5
CDR3 DNA: TGCGCCAGCAGCTTGGGACAGGACCAAGAGACCCAGTACTTC
CDR3 protein: CASSLGQDQETQYF